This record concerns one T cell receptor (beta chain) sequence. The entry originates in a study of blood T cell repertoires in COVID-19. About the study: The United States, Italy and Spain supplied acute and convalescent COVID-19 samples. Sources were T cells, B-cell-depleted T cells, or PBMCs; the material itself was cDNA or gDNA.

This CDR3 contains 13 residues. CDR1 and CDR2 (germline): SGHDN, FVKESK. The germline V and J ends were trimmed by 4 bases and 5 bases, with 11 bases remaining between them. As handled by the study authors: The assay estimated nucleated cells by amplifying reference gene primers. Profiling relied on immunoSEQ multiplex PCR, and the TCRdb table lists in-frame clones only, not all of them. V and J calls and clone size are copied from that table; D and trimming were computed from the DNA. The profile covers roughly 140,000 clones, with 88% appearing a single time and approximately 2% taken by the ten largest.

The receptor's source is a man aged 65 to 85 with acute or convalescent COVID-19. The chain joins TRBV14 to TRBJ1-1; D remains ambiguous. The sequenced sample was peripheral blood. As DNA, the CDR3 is TGTGCCAGCAGCCCCCTGCCCAGGACTGAAGCTTTCTTT. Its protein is CASSPLPRTEAFF.